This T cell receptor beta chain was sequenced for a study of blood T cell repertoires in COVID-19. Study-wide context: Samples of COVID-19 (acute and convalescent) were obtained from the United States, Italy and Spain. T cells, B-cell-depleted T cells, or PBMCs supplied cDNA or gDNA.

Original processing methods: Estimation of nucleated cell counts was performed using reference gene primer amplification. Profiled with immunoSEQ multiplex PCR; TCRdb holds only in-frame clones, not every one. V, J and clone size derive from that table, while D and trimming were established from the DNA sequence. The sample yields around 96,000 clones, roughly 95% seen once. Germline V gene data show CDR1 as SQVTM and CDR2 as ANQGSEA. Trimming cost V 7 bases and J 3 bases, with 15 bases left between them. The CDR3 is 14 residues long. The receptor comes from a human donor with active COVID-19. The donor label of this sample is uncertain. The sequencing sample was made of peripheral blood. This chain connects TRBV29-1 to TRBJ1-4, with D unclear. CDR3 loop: CSARTGGANEKLFF. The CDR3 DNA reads TGCAGCGCCCGCACCGGCGGCGCTAATGAAAAACTGTTTTTT.